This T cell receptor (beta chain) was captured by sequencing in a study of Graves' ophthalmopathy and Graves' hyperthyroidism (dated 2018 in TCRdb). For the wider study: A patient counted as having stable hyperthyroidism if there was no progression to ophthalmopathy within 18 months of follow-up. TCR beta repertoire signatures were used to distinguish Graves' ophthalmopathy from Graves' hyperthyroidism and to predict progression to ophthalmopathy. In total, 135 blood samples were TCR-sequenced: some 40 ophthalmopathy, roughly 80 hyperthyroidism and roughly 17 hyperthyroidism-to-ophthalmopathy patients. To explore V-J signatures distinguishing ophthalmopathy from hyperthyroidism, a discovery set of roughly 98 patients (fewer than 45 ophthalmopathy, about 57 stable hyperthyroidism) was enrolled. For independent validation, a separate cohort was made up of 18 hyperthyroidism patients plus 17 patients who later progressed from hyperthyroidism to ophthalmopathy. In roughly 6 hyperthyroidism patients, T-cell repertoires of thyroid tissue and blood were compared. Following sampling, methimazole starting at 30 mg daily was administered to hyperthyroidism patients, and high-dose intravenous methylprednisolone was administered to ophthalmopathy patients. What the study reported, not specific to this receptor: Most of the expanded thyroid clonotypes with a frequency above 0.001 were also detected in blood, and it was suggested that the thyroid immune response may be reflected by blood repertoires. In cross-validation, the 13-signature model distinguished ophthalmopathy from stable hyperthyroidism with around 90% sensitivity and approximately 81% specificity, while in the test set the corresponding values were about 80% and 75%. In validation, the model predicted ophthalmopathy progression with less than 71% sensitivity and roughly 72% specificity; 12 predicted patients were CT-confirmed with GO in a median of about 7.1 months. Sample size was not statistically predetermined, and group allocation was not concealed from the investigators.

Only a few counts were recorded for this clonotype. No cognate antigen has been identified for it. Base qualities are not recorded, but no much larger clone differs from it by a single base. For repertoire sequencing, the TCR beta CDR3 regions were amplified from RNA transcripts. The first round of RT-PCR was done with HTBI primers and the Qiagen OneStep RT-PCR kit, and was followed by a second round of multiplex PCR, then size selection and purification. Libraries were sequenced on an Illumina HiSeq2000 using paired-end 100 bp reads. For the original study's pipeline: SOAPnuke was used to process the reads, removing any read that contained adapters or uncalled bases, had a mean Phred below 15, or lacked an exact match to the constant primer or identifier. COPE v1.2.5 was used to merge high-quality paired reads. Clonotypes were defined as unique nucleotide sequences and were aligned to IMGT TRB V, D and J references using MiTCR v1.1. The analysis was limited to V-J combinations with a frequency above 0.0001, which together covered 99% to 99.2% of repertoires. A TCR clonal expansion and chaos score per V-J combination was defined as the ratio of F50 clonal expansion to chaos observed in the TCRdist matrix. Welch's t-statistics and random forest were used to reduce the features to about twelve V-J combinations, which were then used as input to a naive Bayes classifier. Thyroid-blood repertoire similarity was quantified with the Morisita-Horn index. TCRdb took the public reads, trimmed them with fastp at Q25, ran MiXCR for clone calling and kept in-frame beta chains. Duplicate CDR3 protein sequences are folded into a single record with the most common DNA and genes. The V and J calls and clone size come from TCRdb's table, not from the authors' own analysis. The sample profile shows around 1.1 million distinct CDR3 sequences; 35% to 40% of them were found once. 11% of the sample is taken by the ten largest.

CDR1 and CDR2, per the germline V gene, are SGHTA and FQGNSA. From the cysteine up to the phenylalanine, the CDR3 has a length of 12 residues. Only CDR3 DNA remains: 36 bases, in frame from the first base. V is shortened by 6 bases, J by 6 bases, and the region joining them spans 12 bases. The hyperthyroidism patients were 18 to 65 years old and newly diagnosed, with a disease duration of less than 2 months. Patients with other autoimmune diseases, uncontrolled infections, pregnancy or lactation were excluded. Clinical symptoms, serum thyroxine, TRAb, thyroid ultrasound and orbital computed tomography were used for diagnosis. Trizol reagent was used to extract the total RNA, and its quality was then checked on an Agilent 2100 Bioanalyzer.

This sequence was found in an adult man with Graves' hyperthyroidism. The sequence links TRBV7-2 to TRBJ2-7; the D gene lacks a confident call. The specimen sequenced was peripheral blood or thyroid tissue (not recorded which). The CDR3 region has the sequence CASSPHPSEQYF. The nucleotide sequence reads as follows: TGTGCCAGCAGTCCGCACCCATCCGAGCAGTACTTC.